This T cell receptor (beta chain) appears in the sequencing data of a study of T cells in Graves' hyperthyroidism and ophthalmopathy. The CDR3 has 12 amino acids. Trimming removed 3 bases from V and 7 bases from J, with 10 bases in between. Per germline, CDR1 SEHNR and CDR2 FQNEAQ (reference sequence). Diagnoses rested on clinical symptoms, serum thyroxine and TRAb, thyroid ultrasound and orbital computed tomography. Amplification of TCR beta CDR3 regions used RNA as the template. The HTBI primer set was used in a first-round RT-PCR of the TCR CDR3. MiXCR, run by TCRdb on the multiplex PCR reads, gives a single entry per CDR3 protein. The sample has about 560,000 distinct CDR3 sequences, 35% to 55% seen once. This clonotype was counted a single time.

The sequenced sample consisted of peripheral blood or thyroid tissue (not recorded which). The chain employs TRBV7-9 and TRBJ2-7, with D tentatively TRBD1 (6 bases). This receptor was taken from a young woman with Graves' hyperthyroidism. The CDR3 spells CASSLWTAEQYF. DNA of the CDR3: TGTGCCAGCAGCTTGTGGACAGCAGAGCAGTACTTC. The full variable domain, rest sourced from reference TRBV7-9 and TRBJ2-7, is DTGVSQNPRHKITKRGQNVTFRCDPISEHNRLYWYRQTLGQGPEFLTYFQNEAQLEKSRLLSDRFSAERPKGSFSTLEIQRTEQGDSAMYLCASSLWTAEQYFGPGTRLTVT.